This T cell receptor beta chain appears in the sequencing data of a study of glioma-infiltrating T cells. General study points: Only very few CDR3 sequences appeared in both tissue and blood. Gliomas, especially low-grade, showed above-expected tissue-blood divergence; non-neoplastic patients showed below.

V was pared by 7 bases and J by 8 bases, with 17 bases between. In germline, CDR1 is LNHDA, CDR2 SQIVND (reference sequence). This CDR3 region has 13 residues. TCR alpha and beta CDR3 regions were amplified from RNA using iRepertoire nested multiplex PCR. Input was about 95-400 ng of tissue mRNA or PBMC total RNA. TCRdb fed the multiplex PCR reads into MiXCR, producing one record per CDR3 protein. Of under 200,000 distinct CDR3 sequences listed, around 42% were seen once; the top ten hold roughly 5.2%. This clonotype appeared a few times. Its cognate antigen is unknown. Input material: glioma tissue, nonneoplastic brain tissue, or PBMCs (not recorded which). The chain couples TRBV19 to TRBJ1-1; D not certain. This receptor was identified in a human donor with low-grade glioma or glioblastoma, undergoing nonglioma brain surgery, or in good health (not recorded which). The CDR3 nucleotides read TGTGCCAGTAACCCGTCCGACACCCGGGAAGCTTTCTTT. It codes for CASNPSDTREAFF.